This T cell receptor beta chain was captured in a study of graft-versus-host responses after intestinal transplantation. V shed 4 bases and J 3 bases; nucleotides not matched to a gene: 12. Germline lookup yields CDR1 SGHDT and CDR2 YYEEEE. The CDR3 has 16 residues. This clone was picked up a small number of times. The antigen is not known. Sequencing was performed with immunoSEQ multiplex PCR; in TCRdb, only in-frame clones are kept and a portion is missing. The sample yields tens of thousands of clones, 85% to 90% seen once. The sequenced sample was unstimulated CD4+ T cells sorted from spleen or lymph node cells, obtained before intestinal transplant. The TCR comes from a human donor who received an intestinal transplant. The chain joins TRBV5-6 to TRBJ2-7; 8 bases match TRBD1. CDR3 amino acids: CASSDAADRAYYEQYF. The DNA for the CDR3 is TGTGCCAGCAGCGACGCGGCGGACAGGGCATACTACGAGCAGTACTTC.